The 16 T cell receptor beta chains below come from one sample, sequenced in a study of CXCR3-negative and CXCR3-positive naive CD8 T cells. No antigens are known for them. Libraries of TRB cDNA were made by 5' RACE and carried UMIs. TCRdb reprocessed the 5' RACE reads, keeping one entry per CDR3 protein, no DNA. The data include some 150,000 distinct CDR3 sequences; the top ten clones carry roughly 0.39%. Findings and limits, study-wide: Hydrophobicity was higher for TRB CDR3s found in CXCR3-positive naive cells than in CXCR3-negative naive cells.

The specimen sequenced was naive CXCR3+ CD8+ T cells from blood. The sample's subset: CD45RO-CCR7+CD27+CD95- naive CD8+ T cells expressing CXCR3 (TNR3+). These receptors were taken from a human donor in good health. Some clones in this sample may be carry-over from other donors' samples.

The V gene is TRBV29-1, the J gene TRBJ2-1; no DNA is available, so the TRBD2 call from TCRdb remains unchecked. The length of the CDR3 is 17 residues. In germline, CDR1 is SQVTM, CDR2 ANQGSEA. The CDR3 loop reads CSATSHPSGTSGIEQFF.

The V call is TRBV4-3, the J call TRBJ1-5; lacking DNA, the TRBD1 call made by TCRdb goes unchecked. The CDR3 extends over 16 amino acids. CDR1 and CDR2 from the germline V gene are LGHNA and YSLEER. The CDR3 spells CASSQDLRGSNQPQHF.

This rearrangement joins TRBV4-1 to TRBJ2-7; TCRdb indicates TRBD1, and absent DNA this call remains unverified. The CDR3 covers 16 residues. Germline V gives CDR1 MGHRA, CDR2 YSYEKL. The CDR3 here is CASSQESGWGAYEQYF.

J is TRBJ2-1 and V is TRBV11-1; TCRdb proposes TRBD2, but this gene call is untestable without DNA. The germline V gene has CDR1 SGHAT and CDR2 FQDESV (reference sequence). This CDR3 comprises 15 residues. This chain's CDR3 is CASSNGLADNNEQFF.

This sequence joins TRBV28 and TRBJ2-5. CDR1 and CDR2 from the germline V gene are MDHEN and SYDVKM. This CDR3 is 16 amino acids long. CDR3 amino acids: CASSLIGTGHQETQYF. Complete variable domain (other parts from reference TRBV28 and TRBJ2-5): DVKVTQSSRYLVKRTGEKVFLECVQDMDHENMFWYRQDPGLGLRLIYFSYDVKMKEKGDIPEGYSVSREKKERFSLILESASTNQTSMYLCASSLIGTGHQETQYFGPGTRLLVL.

CDR3 sequence reads: CASSVVPHNEQFF. The gene calls are TRBV14 and TRBJ2-1. The CDR3 consists of 13 residues. Germline assignment: CDR1 SGHDN and CDR2 FVKESK.

The chain employs TRBV23-1 and TRBJ2-5. TRBV23-1 falls under the ORF class, with uncertain function. This CDR3 has 14 amino acids. The CDR3 region is CASSPFPSQETQYF.

The chain links TRBV12-3 or TRBV12-4 to TRBJ1-2; TCRdb outputs TRBD1, but without DNA this stays unchecked. This CDR3 has 16 amino acids. The CDR3: CASSLARDRDNYGYTF.

This chain links TRBV14 with TRBJ2-7; with no DNA, the TCRdb D assignment of TRBD2 cannot be verified. This CDR3 comprises 16 residues. From germline, CDR1 is SGHDN and CDR2 FVKESK. The CDR3 spells CASSQKSGLITYEQYF.

This rearrangement joins TRBV15 to TRBJ1-4; without DNA, the TCRdb call of TRBD1 cannot be checked. The CDR3 spans 15 residues. Germline-derived CDR1 and CDR2 are LNHNV and YYDKDF (reference sequence). CDR3: CATSRDRGANEKLFF.

The J gene is TRBJ1-1, the V gene TRBV10-2. CDR1 is WSHSY, CDR2 SAAADI, per germline. This CDR3 region has 15 residues. The CDR3 sequence is CASSESGMGNTEAFF.

The genes are TRBV11-2 and TRBJ2-7; the TCRdb D gene call, TRBD2, has no DNA to confirm it. Germline lookup yields CDR1 SGHAT and CDR2 FQNNGV. The CDR3 totals 13 residues. The CDR3 here is CASRASGIYEQYF.

V gene TRBV7-8 combines with J gene TRBJ2-7; TCRdb indicates TRBD2, and absent DNA this call remains unverified. The germline V gene encodes CDR1 SGHVS and CDR2 FQNEAQ. The CDR3 is 14 residues long. CDR3: CASSSGLAGYEQYF.

V gene TRBV7-9 combines with J gene TRBJ2-3. CDR3 length: 16 residues. The germline gives CDR1 SEHNR, CDR2 FQNEAQ (reference sequence). This chain's CDR3 is CASSFSRVRGTDTQYF.

The CDR3 here is CASTGAGPTDTQYF. This chain uses TRBV11-2 with TRBJ2-3; the TRBD2 assignment by TCRdb is unverifiable without DNA. CDR1 SGHAT and CDR2 FQNNGV come from the germline V gene. The CDR3 sequence is 14 residues long.

CDR3 protein: CASSSYTGAKNTEAFF. This sequence joins TRBV28 and TRBJ1-1; TCRdb names TRBD1, which stays unverified in the absence of DNA. Germline V gives CDR1 MDHEN, CDR2 SYDVKM. The CDR3 is made up of 16 amino acids.